The 25 T cell receptor beta chains below were found in one sample sequenced in a study of regulatory T cells in long-lasting Graves disease. Stated time point: newly diagnosed GD, antithyroid drugs for less than 3 months. RNA isolated from PBMCs was used to make the TCR library. CDR3-region Arm-PCR and iRepertoire HTBI primers produced the TCR beta libraries. In TCRdb, the multiplex PCR reads were re-called with MiXCR into one record per CDR3 protein. This sample yields over 200,000 distinct CDR3 sequences, of which about 18% are seen a single time; less than 15% belongs to the top ten. The same data also went into a second study, on T cells in Graves' hyperthyroidism and ophthalmopathy.

Sample: peripheral blood mononuclear cells (PBMCs), taken at new diagnosis, from a patient treated with antithyroid drugs. The receptors stem from a woman aged 25 to 45 with Graves disease.

In this sample, this clonotype turned up a few times. This CDR3 is CASTRGGVSNTGELFF. The CDR3 DNA reads TGTGCCAGCACCCGGGGGGGCGTCTCGAACACCGGGGAGCTGTTTTTT. The J gene is TRBJ2-2, the V gene TRBV5-8; TRBD2 agrees at 8 bases. The CDR3 runs to 16 residues. Trimming removed 6 bases from V and 0 bases from J; junction bases left unmatched: 7. Germline CDR1 and CDR2: SGHTS and YDEGEE.

The chain carries TRBV7-9 and TRBJ2-7; D uncertain. Trimming took 1 base from V and 2 from J, leaving 15 bases between them. CDR3 length equals 16 residues. Germline-derived CDR1 and CDR2 are SEHNR and FQNEAQ (reference sequence). The CDR3 reads CASSLVWGSFTYEQYF. CDR3 nucleotides: TGTGCCAGCAGCTTAGTATGGGGATCCTTTACCTACGAGCAGTACTTC.

This clonotype came up many times. The chain joins TRBV5-1 to TRBJ1-5; a possible D gene is TRBD1 (6 bases). V was pared by 5 bases and J by 5 bases, with 11 bases between. This CDR3 region has 13 residues. Germline-derived CDR1 and CDR2 are SGHRS and YFSETQ. The CDR3, as DNA: TGCGCCAGCAGGGACAGAACCGATCAGCCCCAGCATTTT. This encodes CASRDRTDQPQHF.

This clonotype was seen ten or more times. The chain links TRBV3-1 to TRBJ1-3, with unresolved D. This CDR3 spans 16 amino acids. Germline-derived CDR1 and CDR2 are LGHDT and YNNKEL (reference sequence). The V end was cut by 2 bases, the J end by 0 bases, with 11 bases between. CDR3: CASSQLDTLSGNTIYF. The CDR3, as DNA: TGTGCCAGCAGCCAACTAGATACTCTCTCTGGAAACACCATATATTTT.

There are many counts of this clonotype. This chain uses TRBV3-1 with TRBJ1-2; no clear D gene. V dropped 5 bases and J dropped 8 bases, with 9 bases sitting between them. Germline CDR1 and CDR2: LGHDT and YNNKEL (reference sequence). The CDR3 covers 11 residues. The CDR3 spells CASSSVRGYTF. CDR3 bases: TGTGCCAGCAGCTCGGTGCGCGGCTACACCTTC.

This clonotype was seen ten or more times. The genes are TRBV20-1 and TRBJ2-5, with D perhaps matching TRBD2 (6 bases). Germline V gene data show CDR1 as DFQATT and CDR2 as SNEGSKA (reference sequence). The CDR3 is made up of 15 amino acids. Between the trimmed V and J ends, which lost 6 bases and 2 bases, there was a span of 19 bases. CDR3 sequence (DNA): TGCAGTGCGCCTTCGGTGCGGGGCACACAAGAGACCCAGTACTTC. It translates to CSAPSVRGTQETQYF.

Regarding this clonotype: Here the CDR3 omits its conserved ending phenylalanine or tryptophan, so a read error is the likely source. V and J are TRBV20-1 and TRBJ2-7, with 11 bases identical to TRBD2. Per the germline V gene, CDR1 is DFQATT and CDR2 is SNEGSKA (reference sequence). This CDR3 region has 13 residues. The DNA for the CDR3 is TGCAGCGCCAGACTAGCGGGGTCTTACGAGCAGTACTTG. Protein sequence: CSARLAGSYEQYL.

This clonotype showed up many times. The chain recombines TRBV10-2 with TRBJ2-4; no definite D call. Trimming shortened V by 0 bases and J by 5 bases, and 14 bases separated the two germline ends. The length of the CDR3 is 16 residues. Germline V gene sequence: CDR1 WSHSY, CDR2 SAAADI. Written as DNA, the CDR3 is TGCGCCAGCAGTGAGTCCGGGCACTCACGGCAAAACATTCAGTACTTC. This codes for CASSESGHSRQNIQYF.

J is TRBJ1-4 and V is TRBV7-8; a weak D match, TRBD1 (5 bases). The CDR3 runs to 15 residues. CDR1 SGHVS and CDR2 FQNEAQ come from the germline V gene. V was cut by 5 bases and J by 8 bases, with 18 bases left in between. Written as DNA, the CDR3 is TGTGCCAGCAGCCTCGGTGGGGCGGCAATCGAAAAACTGTTTTTT. Translated, it gives CASSLGGAAIEKLFF.

This clonotype has at least ten counts. This sequence joins TRBV7-2 and TRBJ1-5, with unresolved D. V lost 2 bases to trimming and J lost 7 bases, with 9 bases between them. Germline loops: CDR1 SGHTA, CDR2 FQGNSA. CDR3 length: 13 amino acids. As DNA, the CDR3 is TGTGCCAGCAGCTTATCCGGTCTCCAGCCCCAGCATTTT. Amino acid sequence: CASSLSGLQPQHF.

This clonotype has at least ten counts. The V and J genes are TRBV10-3 and TRBJ2-1; the match to TRBD1 covers 7 bases. In germline, CDR1 is ENHRY, CDR2 SYGVKD. After removal of 2 bases from V and 7 bases from J, the junction contained 5 bases not matched to a gene. This CDR3 is 14 amino acids long. The CDR3 is CAISEDREGNEQFF. The CDR3 DNA follows: TGTGCCATCAGTGAGGACAGGGAAGGTAATGAGCAGTTCTTC.

This clonotype showed up many times. The rearrangement uses TRBV12-3 or TRBV12-4 and TRBJ1-2; 8 bases are a match to TRBD1. With 5 bases clipped from V and 6 bases from J, the junction kept 14 bases outside the gene matches. The length of the CDR3 is 16 residues. CDR3 protein: CASSLPGSRTGNGYTF. The CDR3 DNA is TGTGCCAGCAGTCTCCCGGGTTCCAGGACAGGGAATGGCTACACCTTC.

This clonotype was recorded many times. The rearrangement uses TRBV12-5 and TRBJ1-3; D is ambiguous. Per the germline V gene, CDR1 is LGHNT and CDR2 is FRNRAP. V dropped 0 bases and J dropped 0 bases, with 9 bases sitting between them. CDR3 length equals 16 residues. DNA for the CDR3: TGTGCTAGTGGTTTGGTCGTTGATAGCTCTGGAAACACCATATATTTT. It yields the protein CASGLVVDSSGNTIYF. The full variable domain, with the rest looked up from reference TRBV12-5 and TRBJ1-3, is DARVTQTPRHKVTEMGQEVTMRCQPILGHNTVFWYRQTMMQGLELLAYFRNRAPLDDSGMPKDRFSAEMPDATLATLKIQPSEPRDSAVYFCASGLVVDSSGNTIYFGEGSWLTVV.

This clonotype has ten or more counts. The chain uses TRBV20-1 and TRBJ2-2, with 8 bases aligning to TRBD2. The CDR3 consists of 15 residues. Germline-derived CDR1 and CDR2 are DFQATT and SNEGSKA (reference sequence). V dropped 3 bases and J dropped 5; count of bases not matched to a gene: 8. CDR3 protein: CSASYTGGPTGELFF. The DNA for the CDR3 is TGCAGTGCTAGCTATACGGGGGGGCCTACCGGGGAGCTGTTTTTT.

This clonotype has ten or more counts. CDR3 coding DNA: TGTGCCAGCAGACCCGACAGTAGCTATGGCTACACCTTC. It yields the protein CASRPDSSYGYTF. This chain links TRBV4-2 with TRBJ1-2; possibly TRBD1 for D (5 bases). Trimming shortened V by 6 bases and J by 4 bases, and 12 bases separated the two germline ends. The germline gives CDR1 LGHNA, CDR2 YNFKEQ. CDR3 length: 13 residues.

Ten or more counts support this clonotype. The V and J genes are TRBV7-2 and TRBJ2-1; D ambiguous. The CDR3 spans 15 residues. Per germline, CDR1 SGHTA and CDR2 FQGNSA. V lost 1 base to trimming and J lost 0 bases, with 7 bases between them. CDR3 sequence reads: CASSLEVSSYNEQFF. Here the CDR3 DNA reads TGTGCCAGCAGCTTAGAGGTCAGCTCCTACAATGAGCAGTTCTTC.

This clonotype was counted ten times or more. CDR3 residues: CASWTEANYGYTF. The CDR3 DNA reads TGTGCCAGTTGGACTGAAGCTAACTATGGCTACACCTTC. The chain links TRBV19 to TRBJ1-2; the D is unclear. There are 13 residues in the CDR3. CDR1 is LNHDA and CDR2 is SQIVND in the germline V gene (reference sequence). V was clipped by 8 bases and J by 0 bases, with 10 bases between them.

As concerns this clonotype: This likely comes from a read error, as the CDR3 has no conserved phenylalanine or tryptophan at its end. The chain employs TRBV7-9 and TRBJ2-3; tentatively, D is TRBD1 (6 bases). The germline V and J ends were trimmed by 4 bases and 0 bases, with 8 bases remaining between them. CDR3 length equals 14 residues. Germline V gives CDR1 SEHNR, CDR2 FQNEAQ (reference sequence). The CDR3 protein is CASSWTASTDTQYL. As DNA, the CDR3 is TGTGCCAGCAGCTGGACAGCCAGCACAGATACGCAGTATCTT.

The CDR3 DNA sequence: TGCGCCAGCAGCCAAGGGAAAGACAGCTCCTTAGCCAAAAACATTCAGTACTTC. Protein: CASSQGKDSSLAKNIQYF. This chain connects TRBV4-1 to TRBJ2-4; weak D call: TRBD1 (5 bases). V lost 1 base, J lost 0 bases, and 16 bases lay in between. This CDR3 has 18 residues. The germline CDR1 and CDR2 sequences are MGHRA and YSYEKL.

This clonotype was seen at least ten times. The genes are TRBV20-1 and TRBJ2-1; D gene unclear. TRBJ2-5 explains the end of the DNA better; the J call may be wrong. Germline V lookup: CDR1 DFQATT, CDR2 SNEGSKA (reference sequence). The length of the CDR3 is 13 residues. The CDR3 nucleotides are TGCAGTGCTAGGTCCAGTGAACAAGAGACCCAGTACTTC. This gives the protein CSARSSEQETQYF.

This clonotype was picked up many times. This chain's CDR3 is CSAPRLTGRQETQYF. DNA of the CDR3: TGCAGTGCACCCCGTCTCACGGGGAGACAAGAGACCCAGTACTTC. V and J are TRBV20-1 and TRBJ2-5, with D perhaps matching TRBD2 (5 bases). V was pared by 6 bases and J by 2 bases, with 19 bases between. This CDR3 region has 15 residues. Germline CDR1 DFQATT, CDR2 SNEGSKA (reference sequence).

This clonotype has a count of ten or more. The rearrangement uses TRBV7-9 and TRBJ1-2; D unresolved. The CDR3 loop spans 13 amino acids. V lost 5 bases, J lost 5 bases, and 12 bases lay in between. The germline CDR1 and CDR2 sequences are SEHNR and FQNEAQ (reference sequence). CDR3 sequence (DNA): TGTGCCAGCAGCAGGGAGAATCCTTATGGCTACACCTTC. Encoded protein: CASSRENPYGYTF.

Notes on this clonotype: A far larger clone is just one base off, so this is likely a read error. The V and J genes are TRBV4-1 and TRBJ1-2; 7 nucleotides line up with TRBD1. Germline-derived CDR1 and CDR2 are MGHRA and YSYEKL. The CDR3 is 14 amino acids. DNA for the CDR3: TGTGCCAGCAGCCCCCCAACAGGGGTGGATGGCTACGCCTTC. Its protein is CASSPPTGVDGYAF.

The sample holds many counts of this clonotype. This chain links TRBV27 with TRBJ1-2, with 7 bases lining up with TRBD1. This CDR3 has 15 amino acids. Per germline, CDR1 MNHEY and CDR2 SMNVEV (reference sequence). With 5 bases clipped from V and 4 bases from J, the junction kept 10 bases outside the gene matches. The CDR3 protein is CASSPQQGTGYGYTF. CDR3 nucleotide sequence: TGTGCCAGCAGTCCCCAACAGGGGACGGGCTATGGCTACACCTTC.

Turning to this clonotype: With a much larger clone just one base away, this may be a read error. The CDR3 ends on some other residue instead of the conserved phenylalanine or tryptophan, so this is likely a read error. The rearrangement links TRBV6-1 to TRBJ1-5; possible D gene TRBD1, 5 bases. The CDR3 length is 14 residues. V lost 4 bases to trimming and J lost 5 bases, with 12 bases between them. CDR1 MNHNS and CDR2 SASEGT come from the germline V gene. The CDR3 coding sequence is TGTGCCAGCAGTGGTGGGACCCTGGATCAGCCCCAGCATTCT. Its protein product is CASSGGTLDQPQHS.